The TCR beta chain under discussion was sequenced for a study of blood T cell repertoires in COVID-19. The assay was immunoSEQ multiplex PCR, and TCRdb's table has in-frame clones only and misses some. Altogether fewer than 350,000 clones are present, 90% being singletons, with the ten largest covering roughly 1.5%. Per the germline V gene, CDR1 is SEHNR and CDR2 is FQNEAQ (reference sequence). Trimming removed 3 bases at V and 2 bases at J, with 10 bases between. This CDR3 has 15 amino acids. The origin of this receptor is a woman aged 18 to 35 with acute COVID-19. The sequenced sample was PBMCs or T cells enriched from blood (not recorded which). The rearrangement links TRBV7-9 to TRBJ2-2; tentatively, D is TRBD1 (5 bases). Written as DNA, the CDR3 is TGTGCCAGCAGCTTCGTTCAGGGCAACACCGGGGAGCTGTTTTTT. It yields the protein CASSFVQGNTGELFF.